These 15 T cell receptor beta chains were sequenced from one sample in a study of T-cell reconstitution after alpha-beta-depleted transplantation in children. The TCRbeta library was prepared with unique molecular identifiers. TCRdb re-called the PCR reads through MiXCR, storing one row per CDR3 protein. Among some 220,000 distinct CDR3 sequences listed, under 13% were seen once. The starting material was PBMCs, obtained before TCRalphabeta/CD19-depleted stem cell transplant. The receptors were sampled from a child less than two years old with acute myeloid leukemia, due to receive a stem cell transplant.

In this sample, this clonotype turned up many times. This sequence joins TRBV6-5 and TRBJ2-7; 7 nucleotides agree with TRBD2. This CDR3 spans 13 amino acids. The germline V gene has CDR1 MNHEY and CDR2 SVGAGI. V lost 4 bases to trimming and J lost 0 bases; unmatched junction nucleotides: 0. The CDR3 protein is CASSSSGSYEQYF. The CDR3 bases are TGTGCCAGCAGTTCTAGCGGCTCCTACGAGCAGTACTTC.

The chain carries TRBV3-1 and TRBJ1-5, with D perhaps matching TRBD1 (6 bases). V was shortened by 10 bases and J by 3 bases, with 19 bases between the two germline ends. The CDR3 is made up of 15 amino acids. From germline, CDR1 is LGHDT and CDR2 YNNKEL (reference sequence). The CDR3 bases are TGTGCCACCTGCCAAGGGGGGGCCCTCAATCAGCCCCAGCATTTT. It yields the protein CATCQGGALNQPQHF.

Notes on this clonotype: Being one base from a much bigger clone, this may be a read error. The rearrangement uses TRBV18 and TRBJ2-3, with 8 bases that match TRBD2. The CDR3 spans 15 residues. Germline V lookup: CDR1 KGHSH, CDR2 LQKENI. The chain's CDR3 is CASSPPGLGTGTQYF. The CDR3 region has the DNA TGTGCCAGCTCACCACCGGGACTAGGAACAGGTACGCAGTATTTT.

This clonotype was counted at least ten times. The genes are TRBV5-1 and TRBJ2-1; 8 positions agree with TRBD1. Germline CDR1 and CDR2: SGHRS and YFSETQ. Unmatched junction bases numbered 10, after V lost 3 bases and J lost 2 bases. The CDR3 spans 17 residues. The CDR3 spells CASSSAKQDRAYNEQFF. The CDR3, as DNA: TGCGCCAGCAGCTCCGCCAAGCAGGACAGGGCCTACAATGAGCAGTTCTTC.

The chain couples TRBV7-9 to TRBJ2-6, with D perhaps TRBD2 (6 bases). This CDR3 spans 16 amino acids. Germline CDR1 is SEHNR and CDR2 is FQNEAQ (reference sequence). Trimming pared 3 bases from V and 1 base from J, leaving 10 bases between. DNA for the CDR3: TGTGCCAGCAGCTTCCCAGCGGGTTCTGGGGCCAACGTCCTGACTTTC. This translates into CASSFPAGSGANVLTF.

A remark on this clonotype: This clone may be a read error of a much larger clone one base away. The V gene is TRBV18, the J gene TRBJ2-7; 8 bases are shared with TRBD2. Germline CDR1 KGHSH, CDR2 LQKENI. V gave up 7 bases and J gave up 9 bases; unmatched junction bases: 11. The CDR3 loop spans 13 amino acids. Here the CDR3 DNA reads TGTGCCAGCTTTTCCGGGACTAGTACCGGGCAGTACTTC. Residues: CASFSGTSTGQYF.

In this sample, this clonotype turned up a few times. The chain is built from TRBV18 and TRBJ1-5, with D uncertain. Germline V gives CDR1 KGHSH, CDR2 LQKENI. This CDR3 is built from 16 residues. V dropped 3 bases and J dropped 1 base, with 13 bases sitting between them. The CDR3 DNA reads as TGTGCCAGCTCACCTTATGGTGAGGAGAGCAATCAGCCCCAGCATTTT. Its protein is CASSPYGEESNQPQHF. Supplemented by reference TRBV18 and TRBJ1-5, the full variable domain reads NAGVMQNPRHLVRRRGQEARLRCSPMKGHSHVYWYRQLPEEGLKFMVYLQKENIIDESGMPKERFSAEFPKEGPSILRIQQVVRGDSAAYFCASSPYGEESNQPQHFGDGTRLSIL.

This clonotype has ten or more counts. The chain is built from TRBV25-1 and TRBJ1-2; no firm D call. CDR3 length: 11 residues. Germline V gene sequence: CDR1 MGHDK, CDR2 SYGVNS. The V end lost 4 bases, the J end lost 3 bases, and 3 bases lay between the germline ends. In nucleotides, the CDR3 is TGTGCCAGCAGTGTGGACTATGGCTACACCTTC. Translated, it gives CASSVDYGYTF.

This clonotype was seen at least ten times. This rearrangement joins TRBV11-2 to TRBJ2-5, with no clear D. The germline V and J ends were trimmed by 1 base and 1 base, with 4 bases remaining between them. From germline, CDR1 is SGHAT and CDR2 FQNNGV. There are 13 residues in the CDR3. CDR3 DNA: TGTGCCAGCAGCTTAGGCATCCAAGAGACCCAGTACTTC. Translation gives CASSLGIQETQYF.

The chain combines TRBV29-1 with TRBJ1-3; D remains unclear. Trimming took off 4 bases at V and 4 bases at J, with 14 bases between the two ends. The CDR3 runs 14 residues. Germline assignment: CDR1 SQVTM and CDR2 ANQGSEA. CDR3 nucleotide sequence: TGCAGCGTTGTAGGCAGATACTCCGGAAACACCATATATTTT. Encoded protein: CSVVGRYSGNTIYF.

The sample holds many counts of this clonotype. The chain carries TRBV7-8 and TRBJ2-7, with 11 bases aligning to TRBD2. Trimming took 0 bases from V and 0 from J; bases not matched to a gene: 1. The CDR3 length is 16 residues. Germline CDR1 SGHVS, CDR2 FQNEAQ. This CDR3 is CASSLAGTSGSYEQYF. The CDR3 DNA follows: TGTGCCAGCAGCTTAGCGGGGACTAGCGGCTCCTACGAGCAGTACTTC.

As regards this clonotype: A much larger clone lies a single base off, so this may be a read error. This chain joins TRBV27 and TRBJ1-1; D perhaps matches TRBD1 (5 bases). Germline assignment: CDR1 MNHEY and CDR2 SMNVEV (reference sequence). The CDR3 consists of 13 residues. V lost 6 bases and J lost 9, with 17 bases in between. The CDR3 DNA reads as TGTGCCAGCAGCCCACGGGGCAACGTGAAAGCTTTCTTT. It is translated as CASSPRGNVKAFF.

This clonotype has more than one count but fewer than ten. This chain connects TRBV11-3 to TRBJ2-2; no definite D call. CDR1 is SGHNT, CDR2 YENEEA, per germline. V lost 1 base to trimming and J lost 5 bases, with 5 bases between them. The CDR3 runs to 13 residues. CDR3 nucleotide sequence: TGTGCCAGCAGCTTAGTTTGGACCGGGGAGCTGTTTTTT. Encoded protein: CASSLVWTGELFF.

The table lists this clonotype with many counts. The chain carries TRBV11-2 and TRBJ1-1; 7 bases line up with TRBD1. The CDR3 is 13 amino acids. Germline V lookup: CDR1 SGHAT, CDR2 FQNNGV. Germline trimming cut 5 bases from V and 9 bases from J; bases unmatched to any gene: 9. In DNA form, the CDR3 reads TGTGCCAGCAGCCCTAGTAGGGGGCTTCAAGCTTTCTTT. As protein: CASSPSRGLQAFF.

Ten or more counts support this clonotype. The rearrangement joins TRBV5-1 to TRBJ1-1, with D perhaps matching TRBD1 (6 bases). CDR1 SGHRS and CDR2 YFSETQ come from the germline V gene. This CDR3 comprises 14 residues. Trimming stripped 4 bases from V and 2 bases from J, with 12 bases between. CDR3 loop: CASSRQVSNTEAFF. Here the CDR3 DNA reads TGCGCCAGCAGCAGACAGGTCTCAAACACTGAAGCTTTCTTT.